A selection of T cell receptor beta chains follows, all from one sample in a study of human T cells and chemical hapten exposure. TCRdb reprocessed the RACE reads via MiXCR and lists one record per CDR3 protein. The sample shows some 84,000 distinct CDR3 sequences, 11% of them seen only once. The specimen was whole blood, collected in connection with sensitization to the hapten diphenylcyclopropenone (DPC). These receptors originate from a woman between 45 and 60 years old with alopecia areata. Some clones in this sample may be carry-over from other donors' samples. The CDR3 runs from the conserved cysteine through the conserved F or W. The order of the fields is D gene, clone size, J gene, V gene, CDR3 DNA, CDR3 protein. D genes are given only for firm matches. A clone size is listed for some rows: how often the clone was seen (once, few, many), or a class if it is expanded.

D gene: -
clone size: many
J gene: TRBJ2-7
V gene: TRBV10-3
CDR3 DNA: TGTGCCATCAGCCCCAGACAGGAAGGCTACGAGCAGTACTTC
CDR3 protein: CAISPRQEGYEQYF

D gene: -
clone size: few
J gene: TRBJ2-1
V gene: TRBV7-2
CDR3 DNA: TGTGCCAGCAGCAAACCCGGGACCCCAAATGAGCAGTTCTTC
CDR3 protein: CASSKPGTPNEQFF

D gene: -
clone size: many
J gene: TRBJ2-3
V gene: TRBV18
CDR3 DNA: TGTGCCAGCCAGGGACTCGATACGCAGTATTTT
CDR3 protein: CASQGLDTQYF

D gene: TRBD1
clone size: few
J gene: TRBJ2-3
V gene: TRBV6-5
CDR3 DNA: TGTGCCAGCAGTTACGGGACAGGGAAAACAGATACGCAGTATTTT
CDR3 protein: CASSYGTGKTDTQYF

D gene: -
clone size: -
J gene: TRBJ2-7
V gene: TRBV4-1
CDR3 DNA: TGCGCCAGCAGCCAAGAAGTGCCAGGGAGCTACGAGCAGTACTTC
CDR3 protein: CASSQEVPGSYEQYF

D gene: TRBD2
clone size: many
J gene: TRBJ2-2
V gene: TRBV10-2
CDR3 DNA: TGCGCCAGCAGGCCCTTGGCGGGAGGCGGGGAGCTGTTTTTT
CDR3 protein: CASRPLAGGGELFF

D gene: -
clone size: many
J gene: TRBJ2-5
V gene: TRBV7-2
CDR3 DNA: TGTGCCAGCAGCTTAAGCGGGTACCAAGAGACCCAGTACTTC
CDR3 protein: CASSLSGYQETQYF

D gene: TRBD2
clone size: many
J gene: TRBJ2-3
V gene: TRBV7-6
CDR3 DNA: TGTGCCAGCAGCTTAGGCCCTCGGACTAGTCGCACAGATACGCAGTATTTT
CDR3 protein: CASSLGPRTSRTDTQYF

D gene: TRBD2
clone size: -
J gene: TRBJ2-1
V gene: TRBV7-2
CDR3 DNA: TGTGCCAGCAGCTTCACTAGCGGGAGGGCCGATGAGCAGTTCTTC
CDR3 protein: CASSFTSGRADEQFF

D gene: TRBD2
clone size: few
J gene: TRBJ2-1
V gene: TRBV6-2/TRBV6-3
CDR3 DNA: TGTGCCAGCAGAACACCACTAGCGGGAGGGACCTACAATGAGCAGTTCTTC
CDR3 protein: CASRTPLAGGTYNEQFF